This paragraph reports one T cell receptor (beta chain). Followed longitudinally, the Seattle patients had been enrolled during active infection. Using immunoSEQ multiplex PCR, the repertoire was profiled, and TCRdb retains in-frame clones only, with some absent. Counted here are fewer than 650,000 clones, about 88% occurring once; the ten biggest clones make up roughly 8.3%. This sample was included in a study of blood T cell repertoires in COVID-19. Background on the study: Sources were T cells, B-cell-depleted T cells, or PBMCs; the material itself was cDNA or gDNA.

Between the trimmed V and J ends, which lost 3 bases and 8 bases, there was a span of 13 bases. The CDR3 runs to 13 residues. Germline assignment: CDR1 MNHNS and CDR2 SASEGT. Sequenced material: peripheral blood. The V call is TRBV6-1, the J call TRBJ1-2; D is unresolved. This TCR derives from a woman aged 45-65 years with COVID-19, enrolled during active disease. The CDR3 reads CASSEVWLGGYTF. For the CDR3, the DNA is TGTGCCAGCAGTGAGGTTTGGCTCGGGGGCTACACCTTC.